This T cell receptor beta chain was sequenced in a study of breast tumors, draining lymph nodes, adjacent tissues. Study outcomes and limitations: The lymph node origin of tumor T cells was framed as consistent with a hypothesis, not demonstrated. Compared with basal-like, luminal-like tumors shared significantly more repertoire with nontumor tissue.

On this clonotype itself: The antigen is not known.

TCRdb recomputed calls from the multiplex PCR reads with MiXCR, one row per CDR3 protein. The repertoire includes about 21,000 distinct CDR3 sequences, around 41% of them detected once, and approximately 25% sits in the top ten. V was clipped by 6 bases and J by 0 bases; unmatched bases: 7. The CDR3 runs to 15 residues. Per germline, CDR1 DFQATT and CDR2 SNEGSKA (reference sequence). The sequenced sample was breast tumor tissue. V usage is TRBV20-1 and J usage is TRBJ2-1; TRBD2 matches at 8 bases. This TCR was recovered from a female donor with breast cancer. Some clones in this sample may be carry-over from other donors' samples. CDR3 sequence (DNA): TGCAGTGCCAGCGGGGGCTTAAGCTCCTACAATGAGCAGTTCTTC. Protein sequence: CSASGGLSSYNEQFF.